The TCR beta chain under discussion was sequenced for a study of shared clonotypes between healthy human individuals. V lost 1 base, J lost 4 bases, and 13 bases lay in between. This CDR3 has 15 amino acids. Germline CDR1 reads LGHNA; CDR2 reads YSLEER. Regarding the study as a whole: Among a handful of donors, roughly 5% of naive CD4 clonotypes were found in common.

Details on this clone: The antigen is unknown.

The donors were adults (healthy and HIV-negative) with no recent acute infections or vaccinations. The test was conducted at deep level. In the source study's methods: Filtering differed since immunoSEQ provided only junctions, with no quality scores. Profiled with immunoSEQ multiplex PCR; TCRdb holds only in-frame clones, not every one. The V and J calls and the clone size are those of that table, but D and trimming were determined from the DNA. The repertoire holds some 1 million clones, 60% to 80% seen once, with over 1.3% in the top ten. The sequenced sample consisted of memory CD4+ T cells sorted from blood. This sample's subset: CD45RA-negative fraction. The sequence derives from a man younger than 30 in good health. The rearrangement joins TRBV4-3 to TRBJ1-2, with D perhaps matching TRBD1 (6 bases). The CDR3 loop reads CASSQGDLDSYGYTF. For the CDR3, the DNA is TGCGCCAGCAGCCAAGGGGACCTGGACAGCTATGGCTACACCTTC.